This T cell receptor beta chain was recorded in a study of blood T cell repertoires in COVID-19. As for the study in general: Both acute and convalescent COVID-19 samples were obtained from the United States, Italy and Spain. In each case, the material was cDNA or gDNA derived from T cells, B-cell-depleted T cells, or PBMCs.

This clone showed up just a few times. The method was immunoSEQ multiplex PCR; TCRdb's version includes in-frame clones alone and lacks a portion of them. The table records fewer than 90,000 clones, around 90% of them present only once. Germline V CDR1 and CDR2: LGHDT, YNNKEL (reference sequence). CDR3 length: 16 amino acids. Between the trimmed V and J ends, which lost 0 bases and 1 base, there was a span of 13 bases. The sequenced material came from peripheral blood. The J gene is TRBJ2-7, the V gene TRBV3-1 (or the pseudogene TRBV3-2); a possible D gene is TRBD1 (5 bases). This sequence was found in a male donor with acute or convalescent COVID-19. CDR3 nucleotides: TGTGCCAGCAGCCAAGATTTAGCCAGGGTATCCTACGAGCAGTACTTC. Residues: CASSQDLARVSYEQYF.